This TCR beta chain is drawn from a study of T cell responses to AZD1222 COVID-19 vaccine. This clone showed up just once. The antigen is not known. With 6 bases removed from V and 0 bases from J, the gap between germline ends came to 9 bases. Germline loops: CDR1 SGHNT, CDR2 YENEEA. The CDR3 length is 13 residues. Findings of the study overall: Clonal diversity was possibly underestimated, and white British individuals and females predominated among donors.

Profiling relied on immunoSEQ multiplex PCR, and the TCRdb table lists in-frame clones only, not all of them. This table has about 110,000 clones, just under 95% appearing once. The receptor was isolated from an adult in good health. Source: peripheral blood, taken on day 0 of AZD1222 vaccination. This chain links TRBV11-3 with TRBJ2-7; D is possibly TRBD1 (6 bases). The CDR3 sequence: CASSQQGSYEQYF. In DNA form, the CDR3 reads TGTGCCAGCAGTCAACAGGGCTCCTACGAGCAGTACTTC. The full variable domain, with the rest looked up from reference TRBV11-3 and TRBJ2-7, is EAGVVQSPRYKIIEKKQPVAFWCNPISGHNTLYWYLQNLGQGPELLIRYENEEAVDDSQLPKDRFSAERLKGVDSTLKIQPAELGDSAVYLCASSQQGSYEQYFGPGTRLTVT.